These 32 T cell receptor beta chains originate from one sample sequenced in a study of T cell responses to AZD1222 COVID-19 vaccine. Libraries were prepared by immunoSEQ multiplex PCR; TCRdb keeps only in-frame clonotypes and omits some of them. The table lists 130,000 or so clones, 91% of them singletons, with roughly 7.6% in the top ten. The sequencing here drew on peripheral blood, taken 28 days after the second dose of the MenACWY control vaccine. The receptors stem from an adult who received the MenACWY meningococcal vaccine as a control.

The chain has TRBV6-2 or TRBV6-3 and TRBJ2-1; D is tentatively TRBD1 or TRBD2 (6 bases each). The CDR3 spans 14 residues. V was clipped by 3 bases and J by 9 bases, with 15 bases between them. The germline V gene has CDR1 MNHEY and CDR2 SVGEGT. The CDR3 loop is CASSYMAGGSEQFF. CDR3 coding DNA: TGTGCCAGCAGTTATATGGCCGGGGGCAGTGAGCAGTTCTTC.

The rearrangement joins TRBV19 to TRBJ2-5; 9 bases agree with TRBD2. Losses at the gene ends were 2 bases for V and 2 bases for J; bases not matched to a gene: 12. This CDR3 has 18 amino acids. Per the germline V gene, CDR1 is LNHDA and CDR2 is SQIVND (reference sequence). CDR3 coding DNA: TGTGCCAGTAGTATATCGGGACTAGCCGCGCCTTTACAAGAGACCCAGTACTTC. This translates into CASSISGLAAPLQETQYF.

The chain uses TRBV19 and TRBJ1-5; 8 bases line up with TRBD1. The CDR3 covers 17 residues. The junction had 9 bases not matched to a gene; V was cut back by 5 bases and J by 0 bases. The germline V gene has CDR1 LNHDA and CDR2 SQIVND (reference sequence). The CDR3 reads CASSSTGTGYSNQPQHF. Written as DNA, the CDR3 is TGTGCCAGTAGTTCAACCGGGACAGGTTATAGCAATCAGCCCCAGCATTTT.

V and J are TRBV5-1 and TRBJ2-7; D gene unclear. V lost 0 bases, J lost 5 bases, and 12 bases lay in between. Germline CDR1 SGHRS, CDR2 YFSETQ. CDR3 length equals 14 residues. As DNA, the CDR3 is TGCGCCAGCAGCTTGGTCAGTGTGTCAGACGAGCAGTACTTC. It encodes CASSLVSVSDEQYF.

The chain is built from TRBV18 and TRBJ1-2, with TRBD1 as a possible D gene (6 bases). CDR1 and CDR2 from the germline V gene are KGHSH and LQKENI. This CDR3 contains 15 residues. V shed 6 bases and J shed 2 bases, with 16 bases lying between them. Written as DNA, the CDR3 is TGTGCCAGCTCGCGCGATATTGGACAGAACTATGGCTACACCTTC. Translating gives CASSRDIGQNYGYTF.

The V gene is TRBV11-3, the J gene TRBJ2-1; D unclear. Trimming took 0 bases from V and 9 from J, leaving 9 bases between them. In germline, CDR1 is SGHNT, CDR2 YENEEA. The CDR3 runs 13 residues. CDR3 sequence (DNA): TGTGCCAGCAGCTTAGAATCGCAGTTTGAGCAGTTCTTC. The encoded protein is CASSLESQFEQFF.

The V call is TRBV3-1 (or the pseudogene TRBV3-2), the J call TRBJ1-6; D is unclear. The V end lost 0 bases, the J end lost 9 bases, and 12 bases lay between the germline ends. The length of the CDR3 is 15 residues. CDR1 is LGHDT, CDR2 YNNKEL, per germline (reference sequence). CDR3 sequence reads: CASSQERKPGSPLHF. CDR3 nucleotides: TGTGCCAGCAGCCAAGAACGGAAACCGGGTTCACCCCTCCACTTT.

This chain uses TRBV28 with TRBJ1-2, with D possibly matching TRBD1 (5 bases). V was cut by 7 bases and J by 4 bases, with 10 bases left in between. The CDR3 covers 12 residues. Per the germline V gene, CDR1 is MDHEN and CDR2 is SYDVKM. The DNA of the CDR3 is TGTGCCAGCAAACCGGGGGGCTATGGCTACACCTTC. Its translation is CASKPGGYGYTF.

The chain employs TRBV2 and TRBJ2-3, with 10 bases aligning to TRBD2. The germline gives CDR1 SNHLY, CDR2 FYNNEI. The CDR3 has 16 amino acids. The ends lost 6 bases at V and 0 bases at J; junction bases unmatched: 6. CDR3 coding DNA: TGTGCCAGCAGAAGGACTAGCGGTACTAGCACAGATACGCAGTATTTT. It yields the protein CASRRTSGTSTDTQYF.

The CDR3 spells CASSDRTREETQYF. The CDR3, as DNA: TGTGCCAGCAGTGATCGAACTAGAGAAGAGACCCAGTACTTC. The rearrangement uses TRBV25-1 and TRBJ2-5; D might be TRBD2 (5 bases). CDR3 length equals 14 residues. V was cut by 3 bases and J by 3 bases, with 11 bases left in between. CDR1 is MGHDK and CDR2 is SYGVNS in the germline V gene. Drawing the rest from reference TRBV25-1 and TRBJ2-5, the complete variable domain is EADIYQTPRYLVIGTGKKITLECSQTMGHDKMYWYQQDPGMELHLIHYSYGVNSTEKGDLSSESTVSRIRTEHFPLTLESARPSHTSQYLCASSDRTREETQYFGPGTRLLVL.

The chain recombines TRBV7-9 with TRBJ1-2; D perhaps matches TRBD1 (5 bases). This CDR3 spans 15 amino acids. From germline, CDR1 is SEHNR and CDR2 FQNEAQ (reference sequence). V was shortened by 2 bases and J by 0 bases, with 10 bases between the two germline ends. The CDR3: CASSLYAGTNYGYTF. CDR3 nucleotides: TGTGCCAGCAGCTTATACGCAGGGACTAACTATGGCTACACCTTC.

The chain has TRBV7-2 and TRBJ2-5; 9 bases map to TRBD2. Trimming cost V 2 bases and J 4 bases; bases outside gene matches: 8. The CDR3 contains 16 residues. CDR1 is SGHTA, CDR2 FQGNSA, per germline. Here the CDR3 DNA reads TGTGCCAGCAGCTTAAACTTAGCGGGAGTGGGAGAGACCCAGTACTTC. This translates into CASSLNLAGVGETQYF. The full variable domain, in which reference TRBV7-2 and TRBJ2-5 provide the parts outside the CDR3, is GAGVSQSPSNKVTEKGKDVELRCDPISGHTALYWYRQSLGQGLEFLIYFQGNSAPDKSGLPSDRFSAERTGGSVSTLTIQRTQQEDSAVYLCASSLNLAGVGETQYFGPGTRLLVL.

The V and J genes are TRBV5-5 and TRBJ2-7, with D perhaps matching TRBD1 (5 bases). Trimming shortened V by 4 bases and J by 6 bases, and 14 bases separated the two germline ends. The CDR3 sequence is 13 residues long. Germline V gene sequence: CDR1 SGHKS, CDR2 YYEKEE (reference sequence). CDR3 region: CASSPLGVAEQYF. CDR3 bases: TGTGCCAGCAGCCCCCTAGGGGTGGCCGAGCAGTACTTC.

This sequence joins TRBV19 and TRBJ2-1; D call uncertain. This CDR3 is built from 15 residues. Trimming pared 3 bases from V and 4 bases from J, leaving 13 bases between. Germline V gene data show CDR1 as LNHDA and CDR2 as SQIVND (reference sequence). For the CDR3, the DNA is TGTGCCAGTAGTATCCAGCTGGTGGGTTACAATGAGCAGTTCTTC. It specifies CASSIQLVGYNEQFF.

The V gene is TRBV29-1, the J gene TRBJ2-3; 7 nucleotides match TRBD2. Germline values: CDR1 SQVTM, CDR2 ANQGSEA. This CDR3 has 14 amino acids. V gave up 5 bases and J gave up 5 bases; unmatched junction bases: 10. The CDR3 DNA reads TGCAGCGTTCGTAGCGGGCTCTTCTTAGATACGCAGTATTTT. Translation gives CSVRSGLFLDTQYF.

This chain uses TRBV5-1 with TRBJ2-1; D perhaps matches TRBD1 (6 bases). This CDR3 contains 15 residues. Germline CDR1 is SGHRS and CDR2 is YFSETQ. Trimming removed 1 base from V and 0 bases from J, with 8 bases in between. The CDR3 here is CASSLSQGSYNEQFF. The CDR3 bases are TGCGCCAGCAGCTTGTCACAGGGCTCCTACAATGAGCAGTTCTTC.

CDR3 nucleotide sequence: TGTGCCAGTAGTATTGTCAGGGAGTCCGGGGAGCTGTTTTTT. Its translation is CASSIVRESGELFF. This chain uses TRBV19 with TRBJ2-2, with D perhaps given as TRBD1 or TRBD2 (5 bases each). The germline V gene encodes CDR1 LNHDA and CDR2 SQIVND (reference sequence). The CDR3 covers 14 residues. V lost 3 bases and J 6 bases, leaving 11 bases between the germline ends.

This chain connects TRBV6-5 to TRBJ1-5, with D maybe TRBD1 (5 bases). The germline V gene encodes CDR1 MNHEY and CDR2 SVGAGI. This CDR3 comprises 15 residues. The ends were cut back, 0 bases at V and 0 bases at J, with 6 bases in the middle. The CDR3 spells CASSYSGDSNQPQHF. The CDR3, as DNA: TGTGCCAGCAGTTACTCAGGGGATAGCAATCAGCCCCAGCATTTT.

The chain employs TRBV5-8 and TRBJ2-1, with 10 bases that match TRBD2. This CDR3 region has 16 residues. The germline V gene has CDR1 SGHTS and CDR2 YDEGEE. V gave up 3 bases and J gave up 8 bases; unmatched junction bases: 11. CDR3 DNA sequence: TGTGCCAGCAGCTGGGAACTAGCGGGACCCAACCATGAGCAGTTCTTC. Its translation is CASSWELAGPNHEQFF.

The chain carries TRBV27 and TRBJ2-7, with D unresolved. V was trimmed by 3 bases and J by 5 bases, leaving 11 bases between them. CDR3 length: 13 residues. Per germline, CDR1 MNHEY and CDR2 SMNVEV (reference sequence). The CDR3 loop is CASSFTGAHEQYF. In DNA form, the CDR3 reads TGTGCCAGCAGTTTCACGGGCGCCCACGAGCAGTACTTC.

The chain has TRBV30 and TRBJ1-6; D might be TRBD1 (6 bases). V was cut by 4 bases and J by 6 bases, with 19 bases left in between. The germline gives CDR1 GTSNPN, CDR2 SVGIG (reference sequence). CDR3 length equals 16 residues. CDR3 sequence reads: CAWNELGQGRNSPLHF. Here the CDR3 DNA reads TGTGCCTGGAACGAACTGGGGCAGGGGCGTAATTCACCCCTCCACTTT.

The chain combines TRBV28 with TRBJ2-7; 12 positions match TRBD1. The CDR3 sequence is 15 residues long. V dropped 6 bases and J dropped 5; count of bases not matched to a gene: 8. From germline, CDR1 is MDHEN and CDR2 SYDVKM. The CDR3 sequence is CASSTRDRGRDEQYF. CDR3 DNA: TGTGCCAGCAGCACCCGGGACAGGGGGCGGGACGAGCAGTACTTC.

V and J are TRBV29-1 and TRBJ1-2, with D perhaps TRBD1 (5 bases). Per germline, CDR1 SQVTM and CDR2 ANQGSEA. The CDR3 runs 16 residues. V lost 5 bases, J lost 1 base, and 20 bases lay in between. The chain's CDR3 is CSVYGTASSFNYGYTF. The DNA of the CDR3 is TGCAGCGTTTATGGGACGGCCTCCTCTTTTAACTATGGCTACACCTTC.

The chain links TRBV19 to TRBJ2-1, with 12 positions matching TRBD2. Unmatched junction bases numbered 11, after V lost 3 bases and J lost 8 bases. This CDR3 comprises 17 residues. Germline V gene sequence: CDR1 LNHDA, CDR2 SQIVND (reference sequence). CDR3 sequence: CASSIGFLAGGLYEQFF. The CDR3 DNA follows: TGTGCCAGTAGTATTGGGTTTCTAGCGGGGGGGCTGTATGAGCAGTTCTTC.

V and J are TRBV6-5 and TRBJ2-7; D might be TRBD1 or TRBD2, each matching 5 bases. The CDR3 has 14 residues. V was cut by 0 bases and J by 5 bases, with 11 bases left in between. Germline V gene lookup returns CDR1 MNHEY and CDR2 SVGAGI. The CDR3 here is CASSYSFRGHEQYF. The CDR3 DNA reads TGTGCCAGCAGTTACTCCTTTCGGGGCCACGAGCAGTACTTC.

The V gene is TRBV12-3 or TRBV12-4, the J gene TRBJ2-2; weak D call: TRBD2 (5 bases). The CDR3 extends over 12 amino acids. The CDR3: CVTGTNTGELFF. CDR3 coding DNA: TGTGTCACGGGGACGAACACCGGGGAGCTGTTTTTT.

The chain carries TRBV15 and TRBJ2-2; D ambiguous. V lost 3 bases, J lost 3 bases, and 11 bases lay in between. Germline assignment: CDR1 LNHNV and CDR2 YYDKDF (reference sequence). The CDR3 loop spans 15 amino acids. The CDR3 sequence is CATSRRPPDTGELFF. The CDR3 coding sequence is TGTGCCACCAGCAGGAGACCCCCTGACACCGGGGAGCTGTTTTTT.

The chain is built from TRBV15 and TRBJ1-3, with D possibly matching TRBD1 (5 bases). This CDR3 region has 14 residues. Germline V gene sequence: CDR1 LNHNV, CDR2 YYDKDF (reference sequence). Trimming cost V 4 bases and J 1 base, with 8 bases left between them. CDR3: CATSTAGSGNTIYF. The DNA of the CDR3 is TGTGCCACCAGCACAGCAGGGTCTGGAAACACCATATATTTT.

The chain couples TRBV7-2 to TRBJ1-5; D might be TRBD1 (5 bases). V was pared by 5 bases and J by 0 bases, with 8 bases between. The CDR3 extends over 14 amino acids. CDR1 and CDR2 (germline): SGHTA, FQGNSA. DNA for the CDR3: TGTGCCAGCAGCCCCGGACATAGCAATCAGCCCCAGCATTTT. It yields the protein CASSPGHSNQPQHF.

The V gene is TRBV11-2, the J gene TRBJ2-7; D gene ambiguous. Germline CDR1 SGHAT, CDR2 FQNNGV. Trimming stripped 4 bases from V and 0 bases from J, with 10 bases between. This CDR3 is 14 amino acids long. The CDR3 DNA reads as TGTGCCAGCAGCTCCAGGACGGTCTCCTACGAGCAGTACTTC. Protein product: CASSSRTVSYEQYF. The entire variable domain, with the rest obtained from reference TRBV11-2 and TRBJ2-7, is as follows: EAGVAQSPRYKIIEKRQSVAFWCNPISGHATLYWYQQILGQGPKLLIQFQNNGVVDDSQLPKDRFSAERLKGVDSTLKIQPAKLEDSAVYLCASSSRTVSYEQYFGPGTRLTVT.

The gene calls are TRBV4-3 and TRBJ2-2; 9 bases map to TRBD2. The V gene's germline CDR1 is LGHNA and CDR2 YSLEER. The CDR3 is 19 residues long. V trimming: 2 bases; J trimming: 2 bases; junction bases outside the gene matches: 12. The CDR3 DNA reads TGCGCCAGCAGCCAATTTTTGGGTAGCGGGAGCCTAAACACCGGGGAGCTGTTTTTT. Encoded protein: CASSQFLGSGSLNTGELFF.

As concerns this clone: Relative to the germline gene, one junction end is altered; a read error may explain this. The CDR3 nucleotides read TGTGCCAGCAGCTTAGGACTTCCGCAAGGGACCCAGTACTTC. It encodes CASSLGLPQGTQYF. This chain uses TRBV7-6 with TRBJ2-5; D ambiguous. Germline-derived CDR1 and CDR2 are SGHVS and FNYEAQ. This CDR3 has 14 residues.